The clone carrying this T cell receptor beta chain was detected only once. This CDR3 has 16 residues. V dropped 1 base and J dropped 4; count of bases not matched to a gene: 8. Germline CDR1 and CDR2: DFQATT and SNEGSKA (reference sequence). This sample was included in a study of blood T cells in healthy people across ages. The authors ran a second PCR of roughly 6 to 11 cycles using a sample-barcoded 5' primer and a J-beta primer mix. There were at least 2.5 million CDR3-containing paired-end reads obtained from each sample. TCRdb analysed the 5' RACE reads with MiXCR anew, one entry per CDR3 protein. The repertoire consists of 700,000 or so distinct CDR3 sequences, with over 20% occurring once and the leading ten covering around 22%.

This TCR derives from a man aged 65 to 85 in good health. The chain links TRBV20-1 to TRBJ2-3; 10 bases fit TRBD2. Sequences were obtained from blood. CDR3 DNA sequence: TGCAGTGCTAGAGTATTGAGCGGGAGGGCCCCAGATACGCAGTATTTT. Translated, it gives CSARVLSGRAPDTQYF.